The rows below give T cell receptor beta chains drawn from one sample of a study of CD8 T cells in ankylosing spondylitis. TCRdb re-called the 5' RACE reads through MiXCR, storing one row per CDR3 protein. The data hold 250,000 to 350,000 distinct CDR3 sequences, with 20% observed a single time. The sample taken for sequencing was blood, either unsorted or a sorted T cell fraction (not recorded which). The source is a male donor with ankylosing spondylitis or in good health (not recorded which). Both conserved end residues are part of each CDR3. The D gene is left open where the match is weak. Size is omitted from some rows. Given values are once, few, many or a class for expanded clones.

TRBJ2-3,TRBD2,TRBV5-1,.,TGCGCCAGCAGTCGGACTAGCGGGAGCTCAGATACGCAGTATTTT,CASSRTSGSSDTQYF
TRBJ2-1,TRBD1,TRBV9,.,TGTGCCAGCAGCGTAGTGGGACAGGGGGCGCATGAGCAGTTCTTC,CASSVVGQGAHEQFF
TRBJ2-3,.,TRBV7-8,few,TGTGCCAGCAGGCGACAGGAGACAGATACGCAGTATTTT,CASRRQETDTQYF
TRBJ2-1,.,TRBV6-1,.,TGTGCCAGCAGTCAAAACAGCGTCGGTGAGCAGTTCTTC,CASSQNSVGEQFF
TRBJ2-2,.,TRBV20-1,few,TGCAGTGCCAGGTCTCCCGGGAACACCGGGGAGCTGTTTTTT,CSARSPGNTGELFF
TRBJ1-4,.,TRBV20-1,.,TGCAGGGAGGAGGCGGGGTTTTTT,CREEAGFF
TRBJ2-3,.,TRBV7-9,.,TGTGCCAGCAGCTTGCGACCAGAAGGGCGTGCAGATACGCAGTATTTT,CASSLRPEGRADTQYF
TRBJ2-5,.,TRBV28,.,TGTGCCAGTTACGAGCGGGCCCAAGAGACCCAGTACTTC,CASYERAQETQYF
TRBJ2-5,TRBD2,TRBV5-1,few,TGCGCCAGCCGGGGCGGGGGGCCGATAATCCAAGAGACCCAGTACTTC,CASRGGGPIIQETQYF
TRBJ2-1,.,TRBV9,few,TGTGCCAGCAGCGTAGCCCTGGGTATGAATGAGCAGTTCTTC,CASSVALGMNEQFF
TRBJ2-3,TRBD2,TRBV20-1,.,TGCAGTGCCCGTAGCGGGAGTCGGACAGATACGCAGTATTTT,CSARSGSRTDTQYF
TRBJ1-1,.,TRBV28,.,TGTGCCAGCAGGATTTTGAGACAGCTCAACACTGAAGCTTTCTTT,CASRILRQLNTEAFF
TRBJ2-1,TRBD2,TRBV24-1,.,TGTGCCACCAGTGCCCCTGGGACTAGCCGAAACAATGAGCAGTTCTTC,CATSAPGTSRNNEQFF
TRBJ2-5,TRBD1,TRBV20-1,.,TGCAGTGCAACCTCGCAGGGGGCTCGGGAGACCCAGTACTTC,CSATSQGARETQYF
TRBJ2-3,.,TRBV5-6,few,TGTGCCAGCAGGGGGCTAGCGAATACGCAGTATTTT,CASRGLANTQYF
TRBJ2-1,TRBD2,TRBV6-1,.,TGTGCCAGCAGTACGGGACTAGCGGGGCCCGAGGAGCAGTTCTTC,CASSTGLAGPEEQFF
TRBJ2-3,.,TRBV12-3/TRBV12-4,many,TGTGCCAGCAGTTCCCGGGAGAGGGCCACAGATACGCAGTATTTT,CASSSRERATDTQYF
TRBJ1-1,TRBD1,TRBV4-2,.,TGTGCCAGCAGCCAAGAGGACAGGCGGAACACTGAAGCTTTCTTT,CASSQEDRRNTEAFF
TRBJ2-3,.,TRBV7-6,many,TGTGCCAGCAGCTTAGCAGGGACTGGGGATTTGGTAGATACGCAGTATTTT,CASSLAGTGDLVDTQYF
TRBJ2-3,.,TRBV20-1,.,TGCAGTGCTAGCCGCTCTGCACAGATAGGGGCGCAGTATTTT,CSASRSAQIGAQYF
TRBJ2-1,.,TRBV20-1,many,TGCAGTGCTAGCAGGGTCTACAATGAGCAGTTCTTC,CSASRVYNEQFF
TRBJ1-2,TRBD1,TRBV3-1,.,TGTGCCAGCAGCCAGTGGGACAGAAGATCTAACTATGGCTACACCTTC,CASSQWDRRSNYGYTF
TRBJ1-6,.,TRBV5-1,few,TGCGCCAGCAGCTTGGTTTCCGGGCTTAATTCACCCCTCCACTTT,CASSLVSGLNSPLHF
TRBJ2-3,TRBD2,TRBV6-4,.,TGTGCCAGCAGTGAAAGCGGGGGGGCGGCCACAGATACGCAGTATTTT,CASSESGGAATDTQYF
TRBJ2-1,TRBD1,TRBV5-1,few,TGCGCCAGCAGCGCTACCGGGACAGGGTTCAGCTCCTACAATGAGCAGTTCTTC,CASSATGTGFSSYNEQFF
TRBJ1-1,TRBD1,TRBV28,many,TGTGCCAGCAGCCCCCAAGGGGGCGGGAACACTGAAGCTTTCTTT,CASSPQGGGNTEAFF
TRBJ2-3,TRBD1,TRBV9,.,TGTGCCAGCAGTCCGTCCCTGGGACAGGGGGGAGATACGCAGTATTTT,CASSPSLGQGGDTQYF
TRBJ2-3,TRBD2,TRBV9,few,TGTGCCAGCAGCGTAGCCCACAGCGGGAACCCTCCAGATACGCAGTATTTT,CASSVAHSGNPPDTQYF
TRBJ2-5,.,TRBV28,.,TGTGCCAGCAGTTTATCGCCCGGTGGAGAGACCCAGTACTTC,CASSLSPGGETQYF
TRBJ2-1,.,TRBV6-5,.,TGTGCCAGCAGTTACTCGTCCGGGGTGGGCTACAATGAGCAGTTCTTC,CASSYSSGVGYNEQFF
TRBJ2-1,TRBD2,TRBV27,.,TGTGCCAGCAGTCCCCTAAGGAGGACTAGCGGTTTGAGCTCCTACAATGAGCAGTTCTTC,CASSPLRRTSGLSSYNEQFF
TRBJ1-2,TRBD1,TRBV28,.,TGTGCCAGCAGTTTTATGACAGGGCCCCATGGCTACACCTTC,CASSFMTGPHGYTF
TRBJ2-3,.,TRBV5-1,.,TGCGCCAGCAGCATAACCAGGGACCCTAGGGCAGATACGCAGTATTTT,CASSITRDPRADTQYF
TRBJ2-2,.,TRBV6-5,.,TGTGCCAGCAGTTACAGTGGTAGACGGACCGGGGAGCTGTTTTTT,CASSYSGRRTGELFF
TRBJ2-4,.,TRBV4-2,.,TGTGCCAGCAGCGCCCAAGGCCAGATAGCCAAAAACATTCAGTACTTC,CASSAQGQIAKNIQYF
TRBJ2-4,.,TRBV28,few,TGTGCCAGCAGCTTCTCGAGTCTCTCTCCCAAAAACATTCAGTACTTC,CASSFSSLSPKNIQYF
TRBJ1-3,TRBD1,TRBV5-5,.,TGTGCCAGCAGCCTCCGGGACAGCAACTCTGGAAACACCATATATTTT,CASSLRDSNSGNTIYF